This T cell receptor beta chain is drawn from a study of blood T cell repertoires in COVID-19. V was pared by 3 bases and J by 3 bases, with 12 bases between. The CDR3 is made up of 14 amino acids. The V gene's germline CDR1 is SGHAT and CDR2 FQDESV (reference sequence). Original processing methods: Reference gene primer amplification in the assay estimated nucleated cell counts. Assay: immunoSEQ multiplex PCR; the TCRdb copy retains only in-frame clones and omits some. The DNA gave D and trimming, while V, J and clone size come from that table. The sample includes 130,000 to 150,000 clones, 80% to 90% of them seen just once.

Sequenced: peripheral blood. The sequence came from a woman between 40 and 50 years old with acute or convalescent COVID-19. The V call is TRBV11-1, the J call TRBJ2-7, with D perhaps matching TRBD1 (6 bases). The CDR3 loop is CASSLFGQNYEQYF. The CDR3 DNA follows: TGTGCCAGCAGCTTGTTTGGACAGAACTACGAGCAGTACTTC.